The rows below give T cell receptor beta chains drawn from one sample of a study of metastatic and nonmetastatic thyroid tumors. Through MiXCR, TCRdb re-clonotyped the PCR reads. The sample includes about 19,000 clones, about 25% of them seen just once. Sample: blood. Source of these receptors: a male donor with papillary thyroid cancer or a benign thyroid nodule (not recorded which). Some clones in this sample may be carry-over from other donors' samples. CDR3s include the opening cysteine and the closing phenylalanine or tryptophan. The D gene is left open where the match is weak. Size values are once, few and many counts, or a class for expanded clones, and some rows have none.

CDR3 DNA,CDR3 protein,J gene,V gene,clone size,D gene
TGCGCCAGCAGCCAAGTCCCGGGGTTTGACTACGAGCAGTACTTC,CASSQVPGFDYEQYF,TRBJ2-7,TRBV4-1,.,.
TGCAGTGCTAGTGGAAGGGGACAGAGCTCCTATAATTCACCCCTCCACTTT,CSASGRGQSSYNSPLHF,TRBJ1-6,TRBV20-1,.,TRBD1
TGTGCCAGCAGTCTGACCGGTGGGCCGTCCTACGAGCAGTACTTC,CASSLTGGPSYEQYF,TRBJ2-7,TRBV6-1,few,.
TGCAGTGCTAGAGGTGGTCGAGATTATAGCAATCAGCCCCAGCATTTT,CSARGGRDYSNQPQHF,TRBJ1-5,TRBV20-1,medium-sized,.
TGTGCCAGCAGTTTGGGCCCTGTACAAGAGACCCAGTACTTC,CASSLGPVQETQYF,TRBJ2-5,TRBV12-3/TRBV12-4,.,.
TGTGCCAGCACCGAGGACAGGAACACCGGGGAGCTGTTTTTT,CASTEDRNTGELFF,TRBJ2-2,TRBV6-2/TRBV6-3,.,.
TGTGCCAGCAACGGACTAGCGGGAGGGGGAGACGACCAGTACTTC,CASNGLAGGGDDQYF,TRBJ2-7,TRBV2,.,TRBD2
TGTGCCAGCAGACGCGGACTGGGCTCCTACAATGAGCAGTTCTTC,CASRRGLGSYNEQFF,TRBJ2-1,TRBV12-3/TRBV12-4,.,.
TGTGCCAGCAGTTTCGGGGATAGCGGGAGTGAGCGAGAGACCCAGTACTTC,CASSFGDSGSERETQYF,TRBJ2-5,TRBV12-3/TRBV12-4,medium-sized,TRBD2
TGCAGTGCTAGTGAGCGGGAGGGCGGTTACTTC,CSASEREGGYF,TRBJ2-7,TRBV20-1,once,TRBD2
TGCGCCAGCAGCCACCGGACTGCAACCGGGGAGCTGTTTTTT,CASSHRTATGELFF,TRBJ2-2,TRBV4-3,.,.
TGTGCCAGTAGACAGGCTTACTCTGGGGCCAACGTCCTGACTTTC,CASRQAYSGANVLTF,TRBJ2-6,TRBV19,few,.
TGTGCCACCTGGGTTACTTGGATAGCGGAGGGGACGTTTTTTAATTCACCCCTCCACTTT,CATWVTWIAEGTFFNSPLHF,TRBJ1-6,TRBV24-1,many,.
TGTGCCACCATTGGACAGGCCTTCACCGGGGAGCTGTTTTTT,CATIGQAFTGELFF,TRBJ2-2,TRBV6-1,.,TRBD1
TGTGCCAGCAGCCCCCGGGGGGGCACAGATACGCAGTATTTT,CASSPRGGTDTQYF,TRBJ2-3,TRBV7-2,.,TRBD2
TGTGCCAGCAGTGACACGACAATCTCCTACGAGCAGTACTTC,CASSDTTISYEQYF,TRBJ2-7,TRBV25-1,medium-sized,.
TGTGCCAGCAGTAAAGGACAGGGGAACACTGAAGCTTTCTTT,CASSKGQGNTEAFF,TRBJ1-1,TRBV6-1,medium-sized,TRBD1
TGCAGTGCTAGAGATGGCTCAGCCGGGTTGAACACTGAAGCTTTCTTT,CSARDGSAGLNTEAFF,TRBJ1-1,TRBV20-1,.,.
TGTGCCAGCAGCTTATCCCCGACAGGGGCGGGCAATTCACCCCTCCACTTT,CASSLSPTGAGNSPLHF,TRBJ1-6,TRBV7-2,medium-sized,TRBD1
TGCAGTGCTAGAGGTCTGGACGTCGTGCGGGAGCAGTACTTC,CSARGLDVVREQYF,TRBJ2-7,TRBV20-1,once,.
TGTGCCAGCAGCTCGTGGACGGAACAAGAGACCCAGTACTTC,CASSSWTEQETQYF,TRBJ2-5,TRBV7-9,.,.
TGTGCCAGCAGCTTAGTTCGGGATGGCTACACCTTC,CASSLVRDGYTF,TRBJ1-2,TRBV7-2,.,.
TGTGCCAGCAGCACTGGTACTAGCGGATCGACCGGGGAGCTGTTTTTT,CASSTGTSGSTGELFF,TRBJ2-2,TRBV11-3,medium-sized,TRBD2
TGTGCCAGCAGTTACCGCGGGGATACGCAGTATTTT,CASSYRGDTQYF,TRBJ2-3,TRBV6-2/TRBV6-3,medium-sized,.
TGTGCCTGGTCCGGCCTTATTGGGTCCTACAATGAGCAGTTCTTC,CAWSGLIGSYNEQFF,TRBJ2-1,TRBV30,.,.
TGTGCCATCAGTGATCGATTGGGACAGGGGGCGTCGGGCTACACCTTC,CAISDRLGQGASGYTF,TRBJ1-2,TRBV10-3,medium-sized,TRBD1
TGTGCCACCAGTGATTTCTCCAGGGGGAGCACAGATACGCAGTATTTT,CATSDFSRGSTDTQYF,TRBJ2-3,TRBV24-1,medium-sized,TRBD1
TGTGCCAGCAGACCCGGGACTAGCGGGGCCGGGGAGCTGTTTTTT,CASRPGTSGAGELFF,TRBJ2-2,TRBV6-1,.,TRBD2
TGTGCCAGCAGTTACGGAGGGCGACTAGCGGGAACCTACGAGCAGTACTTC,CASSYGGRLAGTYEQYF,TRBJ2-7,TRBV27,few,TRBD2
TGCGCCAGCAGTGAACCGGGGAAGGAGACCCAGTACTTC,CASSEPGKETQYF,TRBJ2-5,TRBV10-1,many,.
TGTGCCACCAGCAGGGGGCACGGGGAGCTGCTTTTT,CATSRGHGELLF,TRBJ2-2,TRBV15,.,.
TGTGCCAGCAGTTACGGGCCCCGGACCTACGAGCAGTACTTC,CASSYGPRTYEQYF,TRBJ2-7,TRBV6-5,.,.
TGTGCCAGCAGCACGAGGGCAGAAAGCTCCTATAATTCACCCCTCCACTTT,CASSTRAESSYNSPLHF,TRBJ1-6,TRBV27,.,.
TGCGCCAGCAGTGAGAGGAGGGGTGGCGGTAAAATTTTCCCGAACACCGGGGAGCTGTTTTTT,CASSERRGGGKIFPNTGELFF,TRBJ2-2,TRBV10-1,few,.
TGTGCCAGCAGCCAAGATGGGGTGGTTACCGGGGAGCTGTTTTTT,CASSQDGVVTGELFF,TRBJ2-2,TRBV3-1,.,.
TGTGCCAGTAGTATAGATCAGGAAACAGGGCAATACAATGAGCAGTACTTC,CASSIDQETGQYNEQYF,TRBJ2-7,TRBV19,.,.
TGTGCCAGCAGCCAAGTAGATGCCGGGGAGCTGTTTTTT,CASSQVDAGELFF,TRBJ2-2,TRBV4-2,.,.
TGTGCCAGCAGCTTGGAAAGGCCACCCTACGAGCAGTACTTC,CASSLERPPYEQYF,TRBJ2-7,TRBV5-4,many,.
TGCAGTGCTAGGGAAAATGAAAAACTGTTTTTT,CSARENEKLFF,TRBJ1-4,TRBV20-1,many,.
TGTGCCAGCAGTGAAGCGGGGGCGGAGAGAAACATTCAGTACTTC,CASSEAGAERNIQYF,TRBJ2-4,TRBV6-1,many,.
TGTGCCAGCAGCTTAGTAGTACCACGAAACACAGATACGCAGTATTTT,CASSLVVPRNTDTQYF,TRBJ2-3,TRBV11-2,.,.
TGCAGTGCTAGGAGGCAGGGGCTCAGTCAGCCCCAGCATTTT,CSARRQGLSQPQHF,TRBJ1-5,TRBV20-1,many,.
TGTGCCAGCAGCCGCTTTGCAGGTCCCGATGAGCAGTTCTTC,CASSRFAGPDEQFF,TRBJ2-1,TRBV7-9,.,.
TGTGCCAGCGGCTCCTACGAGCAGTACTTC,CASGSYEQYF,TRBJ2-7,TRBV6-2/TRBV6-3,few,.
TGTGCCAGCAGCTTTGGACTAGCGGTCTCCTACAATGAGCAGTTCTTC,CASSFGLAVSYNEQFF,TRBJ2-1,TRBV7-8,.,TRBD2
TGCGCCAGCAGCCACCAAGAAGGAATAAGTTTCTACGAGCAGTACTTC,CASSHQEGISFYEQYF,TRBJ2-7,TRBV4-1,.,.
TGTGCCAGCAGTGAGACTAGCGGGAGAACCTACGAGCAGTACTTC,CASSETSGRTYEQYF,TRBJ2-7,TRBV2,few,TRBD2
TGTGCCAGCAGTATATCACAGGGGGCGGCTAGCCAGCCCCAGCATTTT,CASSISQGAASQPQHF,TRBJ1-5,TRBV27,few,TRBD1
TGTGCCAGCAGCCAGGACAGGGGTACAGATACGCAGTATTTT,CASSQDRGTDTQYF,TRBJ2-3,TRBV12-3/TRBV12-4,.,TRBD1
TGTGCCATCCCGAAGCGGGGTTGGGACACAGATACGCAGTATTTT,CAIPKRGWDTDTQYF,TRBJ2-3,TRBV11-1,many,TRBD2
TGCAGCGTTGAGAGGGGTGTGGATCTCTTCGCCTACAATGAGCAGTTCTTC,CSVERGVDLFAYNEQFF,TRBJ2-1,TRBV29-1,many,.
TGCAGTGCTAGAGATCTAGACACAGGGGGTCGCCACGAGCAGTACTTC,CSARDLDTGGRHEQYF,TRBJ2-7,TRBV20-1,.,TRBD1
TGTGCCAGCAGCCCCCGACAGGGTTCCTATGGCTACACCTTC,CASSPRQGSYGYTF,TRBJ1-2,TRBV3-1,medium-sized,TRBD1